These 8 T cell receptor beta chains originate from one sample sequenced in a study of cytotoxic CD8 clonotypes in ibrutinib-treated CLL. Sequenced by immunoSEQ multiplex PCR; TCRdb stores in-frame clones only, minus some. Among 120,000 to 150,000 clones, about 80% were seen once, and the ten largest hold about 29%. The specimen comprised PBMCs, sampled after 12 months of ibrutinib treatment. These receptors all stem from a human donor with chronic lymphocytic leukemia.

The CDR3 sequence: CASSLLAVTDTQYF. The DNA of the CDR3 is TGTGCCAGCAGCTTACTAGCGGTCACAGATACGCAGTATTTT. The gene calls are TRBV7-7 and TRBJ2-3, with 7 bases fitting TRBD2. Trimming cost V 2 bases and J 2 bases; bases outside gene matches: 1. CDR1 SSHAT and CDR2 FNYEAQ come from the germline V gene (reference sequence). The CDR3 contains 14 residues.

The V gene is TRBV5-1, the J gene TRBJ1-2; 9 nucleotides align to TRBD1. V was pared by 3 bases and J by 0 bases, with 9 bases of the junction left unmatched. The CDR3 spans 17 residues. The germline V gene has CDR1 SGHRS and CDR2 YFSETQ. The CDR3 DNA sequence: TGCGCCAGCAGCTGGACGGGACAGGGAAAAGCTAACTATGGCTACACCTTC. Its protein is CASSWTGQGKANYGYTF.

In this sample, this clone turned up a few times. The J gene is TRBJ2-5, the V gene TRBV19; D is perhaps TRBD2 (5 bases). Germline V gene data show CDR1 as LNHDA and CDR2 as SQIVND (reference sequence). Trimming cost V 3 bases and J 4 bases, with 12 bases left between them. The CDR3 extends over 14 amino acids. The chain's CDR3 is CASSMGGLAETQYF. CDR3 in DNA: TGTGCCAGTAGTATGGGCGGGCTAGCAGAGACCCAGTACTTC.

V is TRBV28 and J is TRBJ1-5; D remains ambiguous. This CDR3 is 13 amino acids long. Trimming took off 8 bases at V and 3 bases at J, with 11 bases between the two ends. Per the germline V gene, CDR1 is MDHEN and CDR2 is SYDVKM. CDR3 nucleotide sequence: TGTGCCAGCGGAATGGCCTCCAATCAGCCCCAGCATTTT. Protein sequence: CASGMASNQPQHF.

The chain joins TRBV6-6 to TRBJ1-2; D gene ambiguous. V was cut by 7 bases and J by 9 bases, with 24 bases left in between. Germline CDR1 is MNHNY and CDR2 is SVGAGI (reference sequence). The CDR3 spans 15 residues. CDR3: CASTQRAEPVRSYTF. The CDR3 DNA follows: TGTGCCAGCACTCAAAGAGCCGAACCGGTTCGAAGCTACACCTTC.

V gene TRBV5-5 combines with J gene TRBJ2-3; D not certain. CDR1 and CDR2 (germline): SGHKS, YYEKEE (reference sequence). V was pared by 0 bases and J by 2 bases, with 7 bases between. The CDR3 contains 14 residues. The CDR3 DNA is TGTGCCAGCAGCTTGGCGTGGAACACAGATACGCAGTATTTT. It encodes CASSLAWNTDTQYF.

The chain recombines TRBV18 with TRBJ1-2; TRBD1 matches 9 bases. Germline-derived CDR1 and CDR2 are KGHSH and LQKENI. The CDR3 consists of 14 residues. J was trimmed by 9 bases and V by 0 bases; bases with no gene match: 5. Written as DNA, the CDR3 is TGTGCCAGCTCACCACCGCCGGGACAGGGAAGCTACACCTTC. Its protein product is CASSPPPGQGSYTF.

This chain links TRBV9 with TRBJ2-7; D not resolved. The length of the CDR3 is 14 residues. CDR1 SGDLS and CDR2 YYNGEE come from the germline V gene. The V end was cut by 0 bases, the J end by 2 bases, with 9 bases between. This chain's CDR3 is CASSVGSLTYEQYF. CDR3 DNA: TGTGCCAGCAGCGTAGGGAGTCTCACCTACGAGCAGTACTTC.